These T cell receptor beta chains were read from a single sample in a study of blood T cells in healthy people across ages. Via MiXCR, TCRdb re-called the 5' RACE reads, giving one row per CDR3 protein. Among fewer than 900,000 distinct CDR3 sequences listed, about 42% were seen once. The sample consisted of blood. These receptors all come from a woman aged 60-75 years in good health. CDR3s include the opening cysteine and the closing phenylalanine or tryptophan. The D gene is left open where the match is weak. Only some rows state a clone size, as once, few, many or a class for expanded clones.

j_gene	len	v_gene	abundance	d_gene	CDR3aa	CDR3nt
TRBJ2-6	18	TRBV7-2	.	.	CASSLVLGLHSGANVLTF	TGTGCCAGCAGCTTAGTTTTGGGGCTACACTCTGGGGCCAACGTCCTGACTTTC
TRBJ2-3	15	TRBV7-3	few	.	CASSPGSGSTDTQYF	TGTGCCAGCAGCCCAGGGTCCGGGAGCACAGATACGCAGTATTTT
TRBJ1-6	16	TRBV20-1	.	TRBD1	CSASEGAASYNSPLHF	TGCAGTGCTAGTGAGGGGGCCGCGTCCTATAATTCACCCCTCCACTTT
TRBJ2-3	16	TRBV6-5	.	.	CASSYSGGIAGDTQYF	TGTGCCAGCAGTTACTCTGGTGGGATAGCAGGGGATACGCAGTATTTT
TRBJ2-7	12	TRBV3-1	.	.	CASSQDGLTQYF	TGTGCCAGCAGCCAAGATGGATTAACCCAGTACTTC
TRBJ2-7	14	TRBV28	few	.	CASSAGVSSYEQYF	TGTGCCAGCAGCGCCGGCGTGAGCTCCTACGAGCAGTACTTC
TRBJ2-3	17	TRBV27	.	TRBD2	CASSLIGTSGTTDTQYF	TGTGCCAGCAGTTTAATTGGGACTAGCGGAACCACAGATACGCAGTATTTT
TRBJ2-1	13	TRBV20-1	.	.	CSARASDYNEQFF	TGCAGTGCTAGAGCTAGTGATTACAATGAGCAGTTCTTC
TRBJ1-6	15	TRBV2	few	.	CASSGQSSYNSPLHF	TGTGCCAGCAGTGGGCAGAGCTCCTATAATTCACCCCTCCACTTT
TRBJ2-1	16	TRBV20-1	.	TRBD2	CSATSGGAARYNEQFF	TGCAGTGCTACTAGCGGGGGAGCTGCTCGATACAATGAGCAGTTCTTC
TRBJ2-7	14	TRBV20-1	.	TRBD1	CSARRATGDYEQYF	TGCAGTGCTAGACGTGCCACAGGGGACTACGAGCAGTACTTC
TRBJ2-7	13	TRBV4-1	.	.	CASSQEQAYEQYF	TGCGCCAGCAGCCAAGAACAGGCGTACGAGCAGTACTTC
TRBJ2-3	17	TRBV4-3	many	TRBD2	CASSQDLITSGTDTQYF	TGCGCCAGCAGCCAAGATCTCATCACTAGCGGGACAGATACGCAGTATTTT
TRBJ2-3	14	TRBV7-2	many	.	CASSLARGTDTQYF	TGTGCCAGCAGTTTGGCCAGGGGCACAGATACGCAGTATTTT
TRBJ1-2	15	TRBV6-2/TRBV6-3	.	.	CASSPMGAESYGYTF	TGTGCCAGCAGTCCCATGGGGGCGGAGAGCTATGGCTACACCTTC
TRBJ2-1	14	TRBV12-3/TRBV12-4	few	.	CASIPGHNYNEQFF	TGTGCCAGCATCCCGGGACACAATTACAATGAGCAGTTCTTC
TRBJ1-6	14	TRBV28	.	TRBD1	CASSPDRGPSPLHF	TGTGCCAGCAGTCCAGACAGGGGTCCTTCACCCCTCCACTTT
TRBJ2-1	15	TRBV3-1	.	.	CAGSPEGRTYNEQFF	TGTGCCGGCAGCCCCGAAGGGAGGACATACAATGAGCAGTTCTTC
TRBJ1-1	14	TRBV12-3/TRBV12-4	few	.	CASRQPAGGTEAFF	TGTGCCAGCAGGCAGCCTGCGGGGGGCACTGAAGCTTTCTTT
TRBJ2-3	12	TRBV14	many	.	CASSPGRDTQYF	TGTGCCAGCAGCCCGGGGAGGGATACGCAGTATTTT
TRBJ1-2	13	TRBV20-1	.	TRBD1	CSARATGSHGYTF	TGCAGTGCTAGAGCGACAGGGTCTCATGGCTACACCTTC
TRBJ2-2	16	TRBV4-2	.	TRBD2	CASSQTSGRWAGELFF	TGTGCCAGCAGCCAGACTAGCGGGAGGTGGGCCGGGGAGCTGTTTTTT
TRBJ2-3	13	TRBV10-3	.	.	CAIRGSSTDTQYF	TGTGCCATCAGAGGCTCTAGCACAGATACGCAGTATTTT
TRBJ1-5	14	TRBV18	.	.	CASSPREGTQPQHF	TGTGCCAGCTCACCCCGCGAAGGCACTCAGCCCCAGCATTTT
TRBJ2-5	13	TRBV11-2	.	.	CATSTIVQETQYF	TGTGCCACCTCCACGATCGTCCAAGAGACCCAGTACTTC
TRBJ2-7	15	TRBV13	.	.	CASSLVIGSSYEQYF	TGTGCCAGCAGCTTAGTAATAGGGAGCTCCTACGAGCAGTACTTC
TRBJ1-2	13	TRBV20-1	.	.	CSALADRDYGYTF	TGCAGTGCCCTGGCGGACAGAGACTATGGCTACACCTTC
TRBJ2-3	15	TRBV4-3	.	TRBD1	CASSQGTGHYDTQYF	TGCGCCAGCAGCCAAGGGACAGGGCACTATGATACGCAGTATTTT
TRBJ2-5	17	TRBV10-3	.	TRBD2	CAISESSSGGDQETQYF	TGTGCCATCAGTGAGTCCTCCAGCGGGGGGGACCAAGAGACCCAGTACTTC
TRBJ2-7	15	TRBV6-4	few	.	CASSNPEGFNYEQYF	TGTGCCAGCAGTAACCCGGAGGGTTTTAACTACGAGCAGTACTTC
TRBJ2-1	15	TRBV5-1	many	TRBD2	CASIPRAGYNNEQFF	TGCGCCAGCATCCCGCGAGCGGGGTACAACAATGAGCAGTTCTTC
TRBJ2-4	16	TRBV2	.	TRBD2	CASSDLATSGIIEQYF	TGTGCCAGCAGTGACCTCGCGACTAGCGGGATAATTGAGCAGTACTTC